A selection of T cell receptor beta chains follows, all from one sample in a study of control samples from healthy donors and cancer patients. TCRdb's table, derived via immunoSEQ multiplex PCR, lists solely in-frame clones and lacks some. The repertoire has more than 100,000 clones, 90% of them found once; the top ten carry 2% to 2.5%. The sequenced material came from blood. These TCRs come from a man younger than 35 in good health. CDR3s include the opening cysteine and the closing phenylalanine or tryptophan. The order of the fields is CDR3 length, J gene, V gene, CDR3 protein.

CDR3 length: 17
J gene: TRBJ1-6
V gene: TRBV4-1
CDR3 protein: CASSQEGGWGYNSPLHF

CDR3 length: 11
J gene: TRBJ1-2
V gene: TRBV29-1
CDR3 protein: CSVQKGASDSF

CDR3 length: 16
J gene: TRBJ1-3
V gene: TRBV5-1
CDR3 protein: CASSPGQGAGRNTIYF

CDR3 length: 13
J gene: TRBJ1-2
V gene: TRBV6-1
CDR3 protein: CASSDGQGGGYTF

CDR3 length: 16
J gene: TRBJ1-3
V gene: TRBV6-1
CDR3 protein: CASSERPAGAGNTIYF

CDR3 length: 13
J gene: TRBJ2-3
V gene: TRBV10-3
CDR3 protein: CAISYLTGDTQYF

CDR3 length: 14
J gene: TRBJ1-1
V gene: TRBV30
CDR3 protein: CAWSQRNLNTEAFF

CDR3 length: 17
J gene: TRBJ2-2
V gene: TRBV5-4
CDR3 protein: CASRKNRSGANTGELFF

CDR3 length: 14
J gene: TRBJ1-5
V gene: TRBV30
CDR3 protein: CAWSSTGMSQPQHF

CDR3 length: 14
J gene: TRBJ1-2
V gene: TRBV19
CDR3 protein: CASRLITGGLGYTF

CDR3 length: 13
J gene: TRBJ2-1
V gene: TRBV6-5
CDR3 protein: CASSSGTVNEQFF

CDR3 length: 17
J gene: TRBJ1-1
V gene: TRBV18
CDR3 protein: CASSPRGPGGLNTEAFF

CDR3 length: 15
J gene: TRBJ1-1
V gene: TRBV7-8
CDR3 protein: CASSLGGQGGTEAFF

CDR3 length: 15
J gene: TRBJ2-3
V gene: TRBV5-1
CDR3 protein: CASSLGQGAQDTQYF

CDR3 length: 15
J gene: TRBJ1-6
V gene: TRBV6-5
CDR3 protein: CASSYFQGEGSPLHF

CDR3 length: 14
J gene: TRBJ2-7
V gene: TRBV6-2/TRBV6-3
CDR3 protein: CASSYTGQRYEQYF

CDR3 length: 13
J gene: TRBJ1-2
V gene: TRBV24-1
CDR3 protein: CATSDLDFFGYTF

CDR3 length: 11
J gene: TRBJ2-5
V gene: TRBV2
CDR3 protein: CASLLQETQYF

CDR3 length: 15
J gene: TRBJ2-3
V gene: TRBV5-1
CDR3 protein: CASSLSPGGADTQYF

CDR3 length: 13
J gene: TRBJ2-1
V gene: TRBV12-5
CDR3 protein: CASGPYRDREQFF

CDR3 length: 14
J gene: TRBJ1-2
V gene: TRBV7-9
CDR3 protein: CASSTPRLGYGYTF

CDR3 length: 12
J gene: TRBJ1-1
V gene: TRBV29-1
CDR3 protein: CSATDRVIEAFF

CDR3 length: 17
J gene: TRBJ1-2
V gene: TRBV19
CDR3 protein: CASSTSDRVSTNYGYTF

CDR3 length: 14
J gene: TRBJ2-3
V gene: TRBV10-2
CDR3 protein: CASSEVGRTDTQYF

CDR3 length: 15
J gene: TRBJ2-7
V gene: TRBV28
CDR3 protein: CASSSRTGGYLEQYF

CDR3 length: 11
J gene: TRBJ2-7
V gene: TRBV2
CDR3 protein: CASSEVYEQYF

CDR3 length: 13
J gene: TRBJ1-1
V gene: TRBV29-1
CDR3 protein: CSAQRELNTEAFF

CDR3 length: 17
J gene: TRBJ2-1
V gene: TRBV7-6
CDR3 protein: CASSLEGGRGVYNEQFF

CDR3 length: 13
J gene: TRBJ1-1
V gene: TRBV6-5
CDR3 protein: CASSYGQGTEAFF

CDR3 length: 16
J gene: TRBJ2-5
V gene: TRBV3-1/TRBV3-2
CDR3 protein: CASSPEQGFGQETQYF

CDR3 length: 14
J gene: TRBJ2-2
V gene: TRBV11-3
CDR3 protein: CASSPDRVSGELFF

CDR3 length: 15
J gene: TRBJ2-7
V gene: TRBV30
CDR3 protein: CAWKEDGGFSYEQYF

CDR3 length: 14
J gene: TRBJ1-3
V gene: TRBV19
CDR3 protein: CASRIRGSGNTIYF

CDR3 length: 17
J gene: TRBJ2-1
V gene: TRBV28
CDR3 protein: CASIGRGRWVSYNEQFF

CDR3 length: 15
J gene: TRBJ1-4
V gene: TRBV28
CDR3 protein: CASSFGGLRGEKLFF

CDR3 length: 15
J gene: TRBJ2-3
V gene: TRBV10-1
CDR3 protein: CASSERGQGTDTQYF

CDR3 length: 14
J gene: TRBJ2-1
V gene: TRBV5-1
CDR3 protein: CASSLRGSYNEQFF

CDR3 length: 14
J gene: TRBJ1-5
V gene: TRBV18
CDR3 protein: CASSGGFSNQPQHF

CDR3 length: 16
J gene: TRBJ2-7
V gene: TRBV9
CDR3 protein: CASSVSGTGGMDEQYF

CDR3 length: 14
J gene: TRBJ2-5
V gene: TRBV10-3
CDR3 protein: CAISERGPQETQYF

CDR3 length: 13
J gene: TRBJ2-5
V gene: TRBV20-1
CDR3 protein: CSASGIGQETQYF

CDR3 length: 14
J gene: TRBJ2-1
V gene: TRBV30
CDR3 protein: CAWSVLGLAGEQFF

CDR3 length: 15
J gene: TRBJ2-2
V gene: TRBV6-4
CDR3 protein: CASKEGPGDTGELFF

CDR3 length: 15
J gene: TRBJ1-1
V gene: TRBV18
CDR3 protein: CASSPPGQLYTEAFF

CDR3 length: 12
J gene: TRBJ2-1
V gene: TRBV19
CDR3 protein: CASSIANNEQFF

CDR3 length: 13
J gene: TRBJ1-1
V gene: TRBV28
CDR3 protein: CASSFRGETEAFF

CDR3 length: 12
J gene: TRBJ1-1
V gene: TRBV30
CDR3 protein: CAWSSRATEAFF

CDR3 length: 16
J gene: TRBJ2-1
V gene: TRBV19
CDR3 protein: CASSIGATSSYNEQFF

CDR3 length: 13
J gene: TRBJ1-4
V gene: TRBV29-1
CDR3 protein: CSVEMVGSEKLFF

CDR3 length: 13
J gene: TRBJ2-3
V gene: TRBV19
CDR3 protein: CASSIGGTDTQYF

CDR3 length: 12
J gene: TRBJ2-1
V gene: TRBV9
CDR3 protein: CASSASLGEQFF

CDR3 length: 14
J gene: TRBJ2-7
V gene: TRBV4-1
CDR3 protein: CASSQGAGGPEQYF

CDR3 length: 14
J gene: TRBJ2-5
V gene: TRBV19
CDR3 protein: CASSIQGPQETQYF

CDR3 length: 13
J gene: TRBJ1-1
V gene: TRBV5-8
CDR3 protein: CASSLQGDTEAFF

CDR3 length: 16
J gene: TRBJ1-4
V gene: TRBV19
CDR3 protein: CATQRTRGRESEKLFF

CDR3 length: 15
J gene: TRBJ1-2
V gene: TRBV14
CDR3 protein: CASSQDIGGEVGYTF